This is a list of T cell receptor beta chains from one sample in a study of blood T cell repertoires in COVID-19. Sequencing was performed with immunoSEQ multiplex PCR; in TCRdb, only in-frame clones are kept and a portion is missing. The sample shows hundreds of thousands of clones, approximately 85% of them seen only once. Sequencing used peripheral blood. The receptors were gathered from a woman over 75 with COVID-19, enrolled during active disease. Both conserved end residues are part of each CDR3. The D gene is left open where the match is weak. The size field is filled for only some rows; it gives once, few, many or a size class.

cdr3_length: 11; j_call: TRBJ1-1; v_call: TRBV6-5; d_call: -; clone_size: -; cdr3_nt: TGTGCCAGCAGTTACGCAGGGGAAGCTTTCTTT; cdr3_aa: CASSYAGEAFF
cdr3_length: 17; j_call: TRBJ1-6; v_call: TRBV30; d_call: -; clone_size: -; cdr3_nt: TGTGCCTGGAGTGTACAAAAGGGGACTGGATATAATTCACCCCTCCACTTT; cdr3_aa: CAWSVQKGTGYNSPLHF
cdr3_length: 14; j_call: TRBJ1-2; v_call: TRBV5-1; d_call: TRBD1; clone_size: -; cdr3_nt: TGCGCCAGCAGCATGACGGGACAGCAAGGGGGCTACACCTTC; cdr3_aa: CASSMTGQQGGYTF
cdr3_length: 14; j_call: TRBJ1-2; v_call: TRBV9; d_call: -; clone_size: -; cdr3_nt: TGTGCCAGCAGCGTAGGTGGAGCTAACTATGGCTACACCTTC; cdr3_aa: CASSVGGANYGYTF
cdr3_length: 16; j_call: TRBJ2-3; v_call: TRBV9; d_call: -; clone_size: -; cdr3_nt: TGTGCCAGCAGCGTAGGCCCCCTACGTAGCACAGATACGCAGTATTTT; cdr3_aa: CASSVGPLRSTDTQYF
cdr3_length: 15; j_call: TRBJ1-5; v_call: TRBV19; d_call: -; clone_size: once; cdr3_nt: TGTGCCAGTAGTATGACAGCGGGGAACAATCAGCCCCAGCATTTT; cdr3_aa: CASSMTAGNNQPQHF
cdr3_length: 12; j_call: TRBJ1-1; v_call: TRBV19; d_call: -; clone_size: -; cdr3_nt: TGTGCCGCTACTACTCGGAACACTGAAGCTTTCTTT; cdr3_aa: CAATTRNTEAFF
cdr3_length: 16; j_call: TRBJ1-1; v_call: TRBV7-8; d_call: TRBD1; clone_size: -; cdr3_nt: TGTGCCAGCAGCTTGGAGGGGGCAGGGCTGAACACTGAAGCTTTCTTT; cdr3_aa: CASSLEGAGLNTEAFF
cdr3_length: 15; j_call: TRBJ2-2; v_call: TRBV7-3; d_call: -; clone_size: -; cdr3_nt: TGTGCCAGCAGCTTATCTAGCGCACTAACCGGGGAGCTGTTTTTT; cdr3_aa: CASSLSSALTGELFF
cdr3_length: 16; j_call: TRBJ2-3; v_call: TRBV24-1; d_call: TRBD2; clone_size: -; cdr3_nt: TGTGCCACCAGTGATTCCATAGCGGGGGGCATGAATACGCAGTATTTT; cdr3_aa: CATSDSIAGGMNTQYF
cdr3_length: 15; j_call: TRBJ2-5; v_call: TRBV5-4; d_call: -; clone_size: -; cdr3_nt: TGTGCCAGCAGCTTGTCTAGCTCGCCATCCGGGACCCAGTACTTC; cdr3_aa: CASSLSSSPSGTQYF
cdr3_length: 13; j_call: TRBJ1-2; v_call: TRBV19; d_call: -; clone_size: -; cdr3_nt: TGTGCCAGTAGTTGGCGGGCCAGCTATGGCTACACCTTC; cdr3_aa: CASSWRASYGYTF
cdr3_length: 14; j_call: TRBJ2-1; v_call: TRBV10-3; d_call: TRBD2; clone_size: -; cdr3_nt: TGTGCCATCTCCCAGACTAGCTCCCACAATGAGCAGTTCTTC; cdr3_aa: CAISQTSSHNEQFF
cdr3_length: 15; j_call: TRBJ1-6; v_call: TRBV10-1; d_call: -; clone_size: -; cdr3_nt: TGCGCCAGCAGTGAAGAGGGAATAGTAGGATCACCCCTCCACTTT; cdr3_aa: CASSEEGIVGSPLHF
cdr3_length: 15; j_call: TRBJ1-4; v_call: TRBV6-5; d_call: -; clone_size: -; cdr3_nt: TGTGCCAGCAGGGATCCGACAGGCCCTGGGGAAAAACTGTTTTTT; cdr3_aa: CASRDPTGPGEKLFF
cdr3_length: 13; j_call: TRBJ1-2; v_call: TRBV28; d_call: TRBD1; clone_size: once; cdr3_nt: TGTGCCAGCATGGGACAGCAACAGGGTGGCTACACCTTC; cdr3_aa: CASMGQQQGGYTF
cdr3_length: 13; j_call: TRBJ1-1; v_call: TRBV12-3/TRBV12-4; d_call: TRBD1; clone_size: -; cdr3_nt: TGTGCCAGCAGTGTCAGGGGGAACTCTGAAGCTTTCTTT; cdr3_aa: CASSVRGNSEAFF
cdr3_length: 13; j_call: TRBJ2-3; v_call: TRBV19; d_call: -; clone_size: -; cdr3_nt: TGTGTCAGTAGTTCAAGACAGAAAGATACGCAGTATTTT; cdr3_aa: CVSSSRQKDTQYF
cdr3_length: 15; j_call: TRBJ2-2; v_call: TRBV5-1; d_call: TRBD2; clone_size: -; cdr3_nt: TGCGCCAGCAGCTTGGAACTAGCGGGGACCGGGGAGCTGTTTTTT; cdr3_aa: CASSLELAGTGELFF
cdr3_length: 15; j_call: TRBJ1-3; v_call: TRBV6-5; d_call: -; clone_size: few; cdr3_nt: TGTGCCAGCAGTTACCGTGGACTCTCTGGAAACACCATATATTTT; cdr3_aa: CASSYRGLSGNTIYF
cdr3_length: 13; j_call: TRBJ2-1; v_call: TRBV7-2; d_call: -; clone_size: -; cdr3_nt: TGTGCCAGCAGCTCGGGGGTGGCCGCTGAGCAGTTCTTC; cdr3_aa: CASSSGVAAEQFF
cdr3_length: 15; j_call: TRBJ1-5; v_call: TRBV3-1/TRBV3-2; d_call: -; clone_size: -; cdr3_nt: TGTGCCAGCAGCCCGACAGGAGGAAGCAATCAGCCCCAGCATTTT; cdr3_aa: CASSPTGGSNQPQHF
cdr3_length: 14; j_call: TRBJ2-3; v_call: TRBV2; d_call: TRBD2; clone_size: once; cdr3_nt: TGTGCCAGCAAGACGACCAGGCTAGCGGCAGAGTGGTATTTT; cdr3_aa: CASKTTRLAAEWYF
cdr3_length: 15; j_call: TRBJ2-1; v_call: TRBV5-6; d_call: -; clone_size: -; cdr3_nt: TGTGCCAGCAGCTTGGTGGGGGCCTCGTACAATGAGCAGTTCTTC; cdr3_aa: CASSLVGASYNEQFF
cdr3_length: 15; j_call: TRBJ2-3; v_call: TRBV6-6; d_call: -; clone_size: -; cdr3_nt: TGTGCCAGCAGTGGTCGGGGTCAGGGCACAGATACGCAGTATTTT; cdr3_aa: CASSGRGQGTDTQYF
cdr3_length: 14; j_call: TRBJ2-7; v_call: TRBV7-2; d_call: -; clone_size: -; cdr3_nt: TGTGCCAGCAGCCCCAAAGGGGGTACGGCAGGGCAGTACTTC; cdr3_aa: CASSPKGGTAGQYF
cdr3_length: 15; j_call: TRBJ1-4; v_call: TRBV9; d_call: TRBD1; clone_size: -; cdr3_nt: TGTGCCAGCAGCCCAAGTGGACAGGGAGGTGAAAAACTGTTTTTT; cdr3_aa: CASSPSGQGGEKLFF
cdr3_length: 13; j_call: TRBJ1-1; v_call: TRBV9; d_call: TRBD1; clone_size: -; cdr3_nt: TGTGCCAGCAGTCAGGGGGTGAACACTGAAGCTTTCTTT; cdr3_aa: CASSQGVNTEAFF
cdr3_length: 16; j_call: TRBJ2-5; v_call: TRBV4-2; d_call: TRBD2; clone_size: -; cdr3_nt: TGTGCCAGCAGCCAAGGGACTAGCGGGGTGCAAGAGACCCAGTACTTC; cdr3_aa: CASSQGTSGVQETQYF
cdr3_length: 15; j_call: TRBJ1-4; v_call: TRBV7-7; d_call: -; clone_size: -; cdr3_nt: TGTGCTAGCAGCTTAACAGGCTCGGCTAATGAAAAACTGTTTTTT; cdr3_aa: CASSLTGSANEKLFF
cdr3_length: 15; j_call: TRBJ1-1; v_call: TRBV6-5; d_call: TRBD1; clone_size: -; cdr3_nt: TGTGCCAGCAGCCGAGGATTCGGGACAGTCAGTGAAGCTTTCTTT; cdr3_aa: CASSRGFGTVSEAFF
cdr3_length: 12; j_call: TRBJ2-7; v_call: TRBV11-2; d_call: -; clone_size: -; cdr3_nt: TGTGCCAGCAGCCTGGGAGTCTACGAGCAGTACTTC; cdr3_aa: CASSLGVYEQYF
cdr3_length: 15; j_call: TRBJ1-5; v_call: TRBV19; d_call: -; clone_size: -; cdr3_nt: TGTGCCAGTAGTATAGATCCGGACATTGCCCAGCCCCAGCATTTT; cdr3_aa: CASSIDPDIAQPQHF
cdr3_length: 12; j_call: TRBJ1-1; v_call: TRBV18; d_call: -; clone_size: few; cdr3_nt: TGTGCCAGCTCACCACGGAGGACTGAAGCTTTCTTT; cdr3_aa: CASSPRRTEAFF
cdr3_length: 16; j_call: TRBJ1-3; v_call: TRBV5-4; d_call: -; clone_size: -; cdr3_nt: TGTGCCAGCAGCGAAAGTAGGGAGTGGGCTGGAAACACCATATATTTT; cdr3_aa: CASSESREWAGNTIYF
cdr3_length: 12; j_call: TRBJ2-7; v_call: TRBV30; d_call: -; clone_size: -; cdr3_nt: TGTGCCTGTCAGACTCCGGGGGGCCCGCAGTACTTC; cdr3_aa: CACQTPGGPQYF
cdr3_length: 15; j_call: TRBJ2-1; v_call: TRBV28; d_call: -; clone_size: -; cdr3_nt: TGTGCCAGCAGTGTTACAGGAAAAGGGGTTGATGAGCAGTTCTTC; cdr3_aa: CASSVTGKGVDEQFF
cdr3_length: 14; j_call: TRBJ2-1; v_call: TRBV20-1; d_call: TRBD1; clone_size: -; cdr3_nt: TGCAGTGCTAGTGGACAGGTTAGGGCCAATGAGCAGTTCTTC; cdr3_aa: CSASGQVRANEQFF
cdr3_length: 13; j_call: TRBJ2-2; v_call: TRBV15; d_call: -; clone_size: -; cdr3_nt: TGTGCCACCAGCGCTCGCGTCACCGGGGAGCTGTTTTTT; cdr3_aa: CATSARVTGELFF
cdr3_length: 15; j_call: TRBJ2-2; v_call: TRBV7-9; d_call: -; clone_size: once; cdr3_nt: TGTGCCAGCAGCCGAGGTGGAGCGAACACCGGGGAGCTGTTTTTT; cdr3_aa: CASSRGGANTGELFF
cdr3_length: 14; j_call: TRBJ1-2; v_call: TRBV5-1; d_call: TRBD1; clone_size: -; cdr3_nt: TGCGCCAGCAGCTCCGGACAGGGGGCGAACGGCTACACCTTC; cdr3_aa: CASSSGQGANGYTF
cdr3_length: 14; j_call: TRBJ2-2; v_call: TRBV19; d_call: -; clone_size: -; cdr3_nt: TGTGCCAGTAAAGACAAGGTGTCCACCGGGGAGCTGTTTTTT; cdr3_aa: CASKDKVSTGELFF
cdr3_length: 14; j_call: TRBJ1-1; v_call: TRBV10-3; d_call: -; clone_size: -; cdr3_nt: TGTGCCATCAGTGACTCGACAGTAAACACTGAAGCTTTCTTT; cdr3_aa: CAISDSTVNTEAFF
cdr3_length: 16; j_call: TRBJ1-6; v_call: TRBV5-4; d_call: -; clone_size: -; cdr3_nt: TGTGCCAGCAGCCAAAGGACAGCCTCTTCTCATTCACCCCTCCACTTT; cdr3_aa: CASSQRTASSHSPLHF
cdr3_length: 12; j_call: TRBJ1-2; v_call: TRBV3-1/TRBV3-2; d_call: -; clone_size: -; cdr3_nt: TGTGCCAGCAGCCAAAAAGGGGCCCGGCTTATTTTC; cdr3_aa: CASSQKGARLIF
cdr3_length: 15; j_call: TRBJ2-7; v_call: TRBV5-1; d_call: TRBD2; clone_size: many; cdr3_nt: TGCGCCAGCAGCTCGGAGGCTAGCGGGGGGGATGAGCAGTACTTC; cdr3_aa: CASSSEASGGDEQYF
cdr3_length: 15; j_call: TRBJ1-2; v_call: TRBV3-1/TRBV3-2; d_call: TRBD1; clone_size: -; cdr3_nt: TGTGCCAGCAGCCAAACCCGGACAGGGGGGTATGGCTACACCTTC; cdr3_aa: CASSQTRTGGYGYTF
cdr3_length: 14; j_call: TRBJ1-2; v_call: TRBV28; d_call: TRBD1; clone_size: -; cdr3_nt: TGTGCCAGCAGTCCTCCGGGACAGGGGGGCGGCTACACCTTC; cdr3_aa: CASSPPGQGGGYTF
cdr3_length: 16; j_call: TRBJ2-5; v_call: TRBV7-9; d_call: -; clone_size: once; cdr3_nt: TGTGCCAGCAGCTTAGGGACTGACGCGAGAAGAGAGACCCAGTACTTC; cdr3_aa: CASSLGTDARRETQYF
cdr3_length: 13; j_call: TRBJ1-2; v_call: TRBV27; d_call: -; clone_size: -; cdr3_nt: TGTGCCAGCAGTTTTCGGCCGGAGTATGGCTACACCTTC; cdr3_aa: CASSFRPEYGYTF
cdr3_length: 10; j_call: TRBJ2-1; v_call: TRBV29-1; d_call: -; clone_size: -; cdr3_nt: TGCAGCGTTGGAACCGGTGAGCAGTTCTTC; cdr3_aa: CSVGTGEQFF
cdr3_length: 15; j_call: TRBJ2-1; v_call: TRBV5-1; d_call: -; clone_size: -; cdr3_nt: TGCGCCAGCAGTTTCGGAGGGCCCTCCTACAATGAGCAGTTCTTC; cdr3_aa: CASSFGGPSYNEQFF
cdr3_length: 10; j_call: TRBJ2-7; v_call: TRBV29-1; d_call: -; clone_size: -; cdr3_nt: TGCAGTGCTCTAATCGTCGAGCAGTACTTC; cdr3_aa: CSALIVEQYF
cdr3_length: 14; j_call: TRBJ2-2; v_call: TRBV2; d_call: -; clone_size: few; cdr3_nt: TGTGCCAGCAGTGACAACAGAGACACCGGGGAGCTGTTTTTT; cdr3_aa: CASSDNRDTGELFF
cdr3_length: 15; j_call: TRBJ1-5; v_call: TRBV10-3; d_call: TRBD1; clone_size: -; cdr3_nt: TGTGCCATCAGGGGGACAGCTGATAGCAATCAGCCCCAGCATTTT; cdr3_aa: CAIRGTADSNQPQHF
cdr3_length: 16; j_call: TRBJ1-1; v_call: TRBV7-8; d_call: -; clone_size: -; cdr3_nt: TGTGCCAGCAGCTTAGCGTCTGGAGGGGTTAACACTGAAGCTTTCTTT; cdr3_aa: CASSLASGGVNTEAFF
cdr3_length: 14; j_call: TRBJ1-2; v_call: TRBV30; d_call: TRBD1; clone_size: -; cdr3_nt: TGTGCCTGGAGTGTGGTGCGAGCAGGGGGCGGCTACACCTTC; cdr3_aa: CAWSVVRAGGGYTF